These T cell receptor beta chains were read from a single sample in a study of shared clonotypes between healthy human individuals. Only in-frame clones appear in the TCRdb table, and some are missing; sequencing was by immunoSEQ multiplex PCR. Of 490,000 or so clones in the sample, 60% to 85% were seen once. Sequencing was carried out using PBMCs. The receptors stem from a woman aged 40 to 55 in good health. Some clones in this sample may be carry-over from other donors' samples. The CDR3 runs from the conserved cysteine through the conserved F or W. Each record gives: J gene, V gene, clone size, D gene, CDR3 DNA, CDR3 protein. A D gene is named only where the DNA matches it firmly. Some rows mark clone size as missing; the rest say once, few, many or name a class of expanded clone.

TRBJ2-5	TRBV28	.	TRBD1	TGTGCCAGCAGTCCAGGGGGCTTGCGGGAGACCCAGTACTTC	CASSPGGLRETQYF
TRBJ2-2	TRBV10-2	.	.	TGCGCCAGCCAAAGGGGACTCAATGGGGGGGAGCTGTTTTTT	CASQRGLNGGELFF
TRBJ2-1	TRBV30	.	.	TGTGCCTGGAGGCCGACGACTAGATATGAGCAGTTCTTC	CAWRPTTRYEQFF
TRBJ2-7	TRBV5-1	.	.	TGCGCCAGCAGCTTATACGCTTACGAGCAGTACTTC	CASSLYAYEQYF
TRBJ2-1	TRBV7-2	.	TRBD1	TGTGCCAGCAGAACCGGGACAGGGTCCTACAATGAGCAGTTCTTC	CASRTGTGSYNEQFF
TRBJ2-7	TRBV5-1	few	.	TGCGCCAGCAGCCAGGGATTATCGGGACTCCGGGCCGAGCAGTACTTC	CASSQGLSGLRAEQYF
TRBJ1-5	TRBV7-2	.	.	TGTGCCAGCAGCACCCGGACAGAAAATCAGCCCCAGCATTTT	CASSTRTENQPQHF
TRBJ2-3	TRBV11-2	.	.	TGTGCCAGCAGCAAACAGGCTATCACAGATACGCAGTATTTT	CASSKQAITDTQYF
TRBJ1-2	TRBV15	.	.	TGTGCCACCAGCATTGGGTACTATGGCTACACCTTC	CATSIGYYGYTF
TRBJ2-7	TRBV6-1	once	.	TGTGCCAGCAGTCAGGACTGGGGGAGGTACGAGCAGTACTTC	CASSQDWGRYEQYF
TRBJ1-4	TRBV15	.	.	TGTGCCGGTTCGAGAGCAACTAATGAAAAACTGTTTTTT	CAGSRATNEKLFF
TRBJ1-2	TRBV7-2	.	.	TGTGCCAGCAGTCCTCAGGGTTTCTATGGCTACACCTTC	CASSPQGFYGYTF
TRBJ2-1	TRBV10-3	.	TRBD2	TGTGCCATACGTAGCGGGCGGCAAAACAATGAGCAGTTCTTC	CAIRSGRQNNEQFF
TRBJ1-2	TRBV7-9	.	TRBD1	TGTGCCAGCAGCTTCGAGGGACAGGGCGCGCATGGCTACACCTTC	CASSFEGQGAHGYTF
TRBJ2-2	TRBV7-9	.	.	TGTGCCAGCAGCCAGTCCCCGACTGGGAACACCGGGGAGCTGTTTTTT	CASSQSPTGNTGELFF
TRBJ1-5	TRBV4-3	.	TRBD1	TGCGCCAGCAGCCAAGAAAGGGACAGGTCGGGCAATCAGCCCCAGCATTTT	CASSQERDRSGNQPQHF
TRBJ2-7	TRBV25-1	few	.	TGTGCCAGCAGTGACCTGACAGAAGCATACGAGCAGTACTTC	CASSDLTEAYEQYF
TRBJ2-5	TRBV13	.	.	TGTGCCAGCAGCTTAGGCCTCGCACGGATAGGGGAAGAGACCCAGTACTTC	CASSLGLARIGEETQYF
TRBJ2-1	TRBV5-1	.	TRBD2	TGCGCCAGCAGCTTGGTTGCTAGCGGGAGGGCCTTTCATAATGAGCAGTTCTTC	CASSLVASGRAFHNEQFF
TRBJ2-7	TRBV6-5	.	.	TGTGCCAGCAGTTACTCGAGTGCCCCCTACGAGCAGTACTTC	CASSYSSAPYEQYF
TRBJ1-2	TRBV2	.	.	TGTGCCAGCAGTGGACAAGCTGGCTACACCTTC	CASSGQAGYTF
TRBJ2-3	TRBV4-1	few	TRBD2	TGCGCCAGCAGCCCTGGGAGCGGGAGAACAGATACGCAGTATTTT	CASSPGSGRTDTQYF
TRBJ2-7	TRBV4-3	.	TRBD1	TGCGCCAGCAGCCAAGACCAGATCGTGGGGACAGGGGACAACGAGCAGTACTTC	CASSQDQIVGTGDNEQYF
TRBJ2-2	TRBV9	few	TRBD2	TGTGCCAGCAGCGTGAGCGGGGCTCCGAACACCGGGGAGCTGTTTTTT	CASSVSGAPNTGELFF